These T cell receptor beta chains were read from a single sample in a study of blood T cell repertoires in COVID-19. Generated by immunoSEQ multiplex PCR, the TCRdb table keeps only in-frame clones and is missing some. The sample has roughly 89,000 clones, 80% seen once. The sequencing input was peripheral blood. The receptors originated from a woman in her 70s with acute or convalescent COVID-19. The CDR3 runs from the conserved cysteine through the conserved F or W. D genes are given only for firm matches. A row's size may be missing; if present it is once, few, many or a size class.

clone size	V gene	D gene	J gene	CDR3 DNA	CDR3 protein
.	TRBV12-3/TRBV12-4	TRBD1	TRBJ2-1	TGTGCCAGCACCAAGACAGGGGGCTATGAGCAGTTCTTC	CASTKTGGYEQFF
.	TRBV4-2	.	TRBJ2-7	TGTGCCAGCAGCCAAGACCAGTACGAGCAGTACTTC	CASSQDQYEQYF
few	TRBV4-3	.	TRBJ2-7	TGCGCCAGCAGCCAAGAAGCCAGGGGTTGGTACGAGCAGTACTTC	CASSQEARGWYEQYF
.	TRBV19	TRBD2	TRBJ2-5	TGTGCCAGTAGTATTGTGGCTAGCGGGGGGCAAGAGACCCAGTACTTC	CASSIVASGGQETQYF
once	TRBV6-6	.	TRBJ2-1	TGTGCCAGCAGTTACTTGAGTGAGCAGTTCTTC	CASSYLSEQFF
.	TRBV28	.	TRBJ2-5	TGTGCCAGCGGGGAGGGGGGGTCGAAGACCCAGTACTTC	CASGEGGSKTQYF
.	TRBV3-1/TRBV3-2	TRBD2	TRBJ2-7	TGTGCCAGCAGCCCGAATTTCAAGCGGGAGTTCTACGAGCAGTACTTC	CASSPNFKREFYEQYF
.	TRBV6-5	.	TRBJ2-7	TGTGCCAGCAGCCTAACTGTATCCTACGAGCAGTACTTC	CASSLTVSYEQYF
.	TRBV5-5	TRBD2	TRBJ2-1	TGTGCCAGCAGCTTGATGACGGGAGGCTACAATGAGCAGTTCTTC	CASSLMTGGYNEQFF
.	TRBV5-1	.	TRBJ1-1	TGCGCCAGCAGCTTGGTTGGGACAAGCGGGAAAGCTTTCTTT	CASSLVGTSGKAFF
.	TRBV2	.	TRBJ2-1	TGTGCCAGCAGGGGGGGGGCCTTTGAGCAGTTCTTC	CASRGGAFEQFF
.	TRBV18	TRBD1	TRBJ1-5	TGTGCCAGCTCCCCGGGACAGGGATATCAGCCCCAGCATTTT	CASSPGQGYQPQHF
.	TRBV6-2/TRBV6-3	TRBD2	TRBJ2-7	TGTGCCAGCAGTTGGACTAGCGGGGGCTACGAGCAGTACTTC	CASSWTSGGYEQYF
.	TRBV29-1	.	TRBJ2-7	TGCAGCGTTTCAGACACCGCCCCCTACGAGCAGTACTTC	CSVSDTAPYEQYF
.	TRBV5-1	TRBD2	TRBJ2-3	TGCGCCAGCAGCTTGCTAGCGGGAAGCACAGATACGCAGTATTTT	CASSLLAGSTDTQYF
.	TRBV2	TRBD1	TRBJ1-4	TGTGCCAGCAGCAAGGAAGGGACAGGGAGTGAAAAACTGTTTTTT	CASSKEGTGSEKLFF
.	TRBV30	.	TRBJ1-4	TGTGCCTGGAGCTTCCTCCGGGCCGGGGGGGAAAAACTGTTTTTT	CAWSFLRAGGEKLFF
.	TRBV6-5	TRBD1	TRBJ1-2	TGTGCCAGCAGAAGACAGGGGGTCGGCTATGGCTACACCTTC	CASRRQGVGYGYTF
.	TRBV30	.	TRBJ1-5	TGTGCCTGGAGTGCACGAGGAGGGGCCCTCAATCAGCCCCAGCATTTT	CAWSARGGALNQPQHF
.	TRBV30	.	TRBJ1-6	TGTGCCTGGAAGGGGCTAGATTGGGATAATTCACCCCTCCACTTT	CAWKGLDWDNSPLHF
.	TRBV4-2	TRBD2	TRBJ2-2	TGTGCCAGCAGCCGGACTAGCGGGGGAGCCCAGACCGGGGAGCTGTTTTTT	CASSRTSGGAQTGELFF
.	TRBV7-2	.	TRBJ1-2	TGTGCCAGCAGCTTAGTGGGAGGGAACGGCTACACCTTC	CASSLVGGNGYTF
.	TRBV9	.	TRBJ1-2	TGTGCCAGCAGCGAGACGACAGTGGCATTCGGCTACACCTTC	CASSETTVAFGYTF
.	TRBV28	TRBD1	TRBJ2-4	TGTGCCAGCGGCTGGACAGGGAAGAACATTCAGTACTTC	CASGWTGKNIQYF
.	TRBV28	.	TRBJ1-1	TGTGCCAGCAGCTTTTCCTTGGACAGAAACACTGAAGCTTTCTTT	CASSFSLDRNTEAFF
.	TRBV5-6	.	TRBJ1-5	TGTGCCAGCAGTCTACAGGGCGACAATCAGCCCCAGCATTTT	CASSLQGDNQPQHF
.	TRBV5-1	TRBD2	TRBJ2-1	TGCGCCAGCAGCCCGGGACTAGCGGTCTACAATGAGCAGTTCTTC	CASSPGLAVYNEQFF
.	TRBV6-5	TRBD1	TRBJ1-5	TGTGCCAGCAGTTTCCTCCGGGACAGCCCCAATCAGCCCCAGCATTTT	CASSFLRDSPNQPQHF
.	TRBV27	TRBD2	TRBJ2-7	TGTGCCAGCAGTTTTACCGTAGCGGGAGGGCCGTACGAGCAGTACTTC	CASSFTVAGGPYEQYF
.	TRBV4-2	.	TRBJ1-6	TGTGCCAGCAGCCAAAACTCGGGGTCCTATAATTCACCCCTCCACTTT	CASSQNSGSYNSPLHF
few	TRBV28	TRBD1	TRBJ1-5	TGTGCCAGCAGTTCCGACAGGGGTGAACAGCCCCAGCATTTT	CASSSDRGEQPQHF
.	TRBV13	TRBD1	TRBJ1-1	TGTGCCAGCAGCTCTCGGACAGGGCCCTCCGAGAGAGCTTTCTTT	CASSSRTGPSERAFF
.	TRBV19	TRBD1	TRBJ2-7	TGTGCCAGTAGTATAGGGCAGGGGGCGGTCGACGAGCAGTACTTC	CASSIGQGAVDEQYF
.	TRBV2	.	TRBJ1-3	TGTGCCAGCAGTAGGGGGACGGCGGGTTCTGGAAACACCATATATTTT	CASSRGTAGSGNTIYF
.	TRBV28	.	TRBJ1-1	TGTGCCAGCAGTTTTATGCGGGGGGGGAACACTGAAGCTTTCTTT	CASSFMRGGNTEAFF
.	TRBV30	TRBD1	TRBJ1-1	TGTGCCTGGAGTGTACAGGGGGCTGAAGCTTTCTTT	CAWSVQGAEAFF
.	TRBV29-1	TRBD1	TRBJ1-2	TGCAGCGACAAACAGGGGTATGGCTACACCTTC	CSDKQGYGYTF
.	TRBV7-6	TRBD1	TRBJ2-2	TGTGCCAGCAGCTTAGCGGGACAGGGGAAGGGGCAAACATTCGGGGAGCTGTTTTTT	CASSLAGQGKGQTFGELFF
.	TRBV28	.	TRBJ1-6	TGTGCCAGCAGTCAGGTCAGGGGATTGGGTTCACCCCTCCACTTT	CASSQVRGLGSPLHF
.	TRBV20-1	.	TRBJ2-1	TGCAGTGCTAGCCAAAACAATGAGCAGTTCTTC	CSASQNNEQFF
.	TRBV5-1	TRBD1	TRBJ2-3	TGCGCCAGCAGCTCACTGACAGGGGGCACAGATACGCAGTATTTT	CASSSLTGGTDTQYF
.	TRBV4-2	TRBD1	TRBJ1-4	TGTGCCAGCAGCCAGGAGGGGGCAGGGGAAAAACTGTTTTTT	CASSQEGAGEKLFF
.	TRBV2	.	TRBJ2-1	TGTGCCAGCAGTGAAACCAGATTGAATGAGCAGTTCTTC	CASSETRLNEQFF